This TCR beta chain appears in the sequencing data of a study of T cell responses to AZD1222 COVID-19 vaccine. The study, taken as a whole, reports: Every sample of the repertoires postdated the peak T cell response. Among vaccine-associated CD4 TCRs, coverage spanned spike, with dominance at 160-218 and 743-854. Donors, mostly white British, included more females; clonal diversity was possibly underestimated. A rise in Spike-specific TCR breadth and depth followed two AZD1222 doses.

Note on this clone: Its antigen is not identified.

This table comes from immunoSEQ multiplex PCR, and its TCRdb copy is limited to in-frame clones, with some not included. The table shows over 100,000 clones, with around 93% occurring only once. The V and J ends lost 0 bases and 8 bases respectively, with 5 bases between them. Germline V gene data show CDR1 as SGHTA and CDR2 as FQGNSA. The CDR3 runs to 13 residues. The clonotype originates from an adult in good health. Sequenced material: peripheral blood, taken on day 0 of AZD1222 vaccination. The V gene is TRBV7-2, the J gene TRBJ1-6; D might be TRBD1 (5 bases). CDR3 sequence reads: CASSLAGDSPLHF. Written as DNA, the CDR3 is TGTGCCAGCAGCTTAGCGGGGGATTCACCCCTCCACTTT.